What follows is one T cell receptor beta chain and its context. Its antigen is undetermined. The cDNA for TCR beta came from 5'RACE template switching with UMIs. TCRdb re-called the 5' RACE reads; every CDR3 protein appears as one record, without DNA. The sample includes approximately 170,000 distinct CDR3 sequences. This sample was taken from a study of T cells expressing NK-cell markers. Study-level findings and limits: Expanded NKG2C+ T cell clones had unclear HCMV specificity.

The CDR3 is 15 residues long. Per the germline V gene, CDR1 is SGHKS and CDR2 is YYEKEE (reference sequence). The clonotype was recovered from a man aged 18-70 years in good health. The V and J genes are TRBV5-5 and TRBJ2-3. Source material: blood T cells: a sorted CD56 or NKG2C T cell subset, CD4+ or CD8+ T cells, or bulk PBMC T cells (not recorded which). The CDR3 is CASSFWGSGTDTQYF.